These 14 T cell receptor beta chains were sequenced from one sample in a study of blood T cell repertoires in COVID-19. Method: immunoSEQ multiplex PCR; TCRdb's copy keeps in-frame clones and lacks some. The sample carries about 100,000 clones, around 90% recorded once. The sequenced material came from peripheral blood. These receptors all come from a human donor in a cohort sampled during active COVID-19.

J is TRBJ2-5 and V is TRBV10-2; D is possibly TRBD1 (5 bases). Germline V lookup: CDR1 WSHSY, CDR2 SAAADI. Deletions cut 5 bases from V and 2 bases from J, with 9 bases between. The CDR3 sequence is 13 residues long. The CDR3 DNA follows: TGCGCCAGCAGTTTTGACAGACAAGAGACCCAGTACTTC. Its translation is CASSFDRQETQYF.

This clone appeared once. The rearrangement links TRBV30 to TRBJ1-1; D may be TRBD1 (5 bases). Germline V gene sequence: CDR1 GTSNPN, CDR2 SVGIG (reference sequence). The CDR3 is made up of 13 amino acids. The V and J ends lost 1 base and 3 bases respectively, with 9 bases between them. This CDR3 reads CAWSAREDTEAFF. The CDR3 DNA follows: TGTGCCTGGAGTGCCAGGGAGGACACTGAAGCTTTCTTT.

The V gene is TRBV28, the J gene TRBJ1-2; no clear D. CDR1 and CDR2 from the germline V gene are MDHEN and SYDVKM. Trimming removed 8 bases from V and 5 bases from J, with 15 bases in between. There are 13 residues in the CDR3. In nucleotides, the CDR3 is TGTGCCAGCGGAGTTAGGTCTACTTATGGCTACACCTTC. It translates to CASGVRSTYGYTF.

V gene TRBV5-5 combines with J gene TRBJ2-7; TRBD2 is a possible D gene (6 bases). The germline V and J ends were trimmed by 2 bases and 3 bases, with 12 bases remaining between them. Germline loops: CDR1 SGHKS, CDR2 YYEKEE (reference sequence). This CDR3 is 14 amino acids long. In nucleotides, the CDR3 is TGTGCCAGCAGCTTTGAGAGGACTATCTACGAGCAGTACTTC. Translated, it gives CASSFERTIYEQYF.

In DNA form, the CDR3 reads TGTGCCAGCACCCAGGAAGGAGGCTACACCTTC. This sequence encodes CASTQEGGYTF. The V gene is TRBV5-4, the J gene TRBJ1-2; D uncertain. CDR3 size: 11 residues. The V end lost 6 bases, the J end lost 8 bases, and 11 bases lay between the germline ends. Per the germline V gene, CDR1 is SGHNT and CDR2 is YYREEE (reference sequence).

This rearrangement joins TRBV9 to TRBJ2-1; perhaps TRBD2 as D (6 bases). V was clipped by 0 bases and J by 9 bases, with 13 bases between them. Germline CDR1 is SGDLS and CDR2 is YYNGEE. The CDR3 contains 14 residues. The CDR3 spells CASSVDGTAGEQFF. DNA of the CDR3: TGTGCCAGCAGCGTAGACGGGACTGCCGGTGAGCAGTTCTTC.

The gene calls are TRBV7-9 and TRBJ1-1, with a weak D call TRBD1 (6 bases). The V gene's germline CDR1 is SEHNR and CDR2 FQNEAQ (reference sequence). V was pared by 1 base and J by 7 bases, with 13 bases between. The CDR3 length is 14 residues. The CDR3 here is CASSLVMGAGEAFF. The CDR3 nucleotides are TGTGCCAGCAGCTTAGTTATGGGGGCAGGTGAAGCTTTCTTT.

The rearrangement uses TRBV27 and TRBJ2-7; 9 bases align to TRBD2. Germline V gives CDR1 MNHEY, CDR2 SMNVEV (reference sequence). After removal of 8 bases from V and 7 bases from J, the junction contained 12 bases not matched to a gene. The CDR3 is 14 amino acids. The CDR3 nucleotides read TGTGCCAGCGGCGACGGGACTAGCCGGGATGAGCAGTACTTC. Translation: CASGDGTSRDEQYF.

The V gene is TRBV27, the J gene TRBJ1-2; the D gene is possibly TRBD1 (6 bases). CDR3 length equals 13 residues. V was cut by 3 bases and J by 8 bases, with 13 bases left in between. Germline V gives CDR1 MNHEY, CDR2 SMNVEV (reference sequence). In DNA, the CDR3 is TGTGCCAGCAGTTTCCGCTCAGGGGCCGGCTACACCTTC. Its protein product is CASSFRSGAGYTF.

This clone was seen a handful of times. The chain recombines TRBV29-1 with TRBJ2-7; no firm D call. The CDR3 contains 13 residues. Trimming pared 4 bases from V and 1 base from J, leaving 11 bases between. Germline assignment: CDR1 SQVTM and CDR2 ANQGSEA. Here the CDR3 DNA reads TGCAGCGTTGGCTCAGAGGAGTCCTACGAGCAGTACTTC. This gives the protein CSVGSEESYEQYF.

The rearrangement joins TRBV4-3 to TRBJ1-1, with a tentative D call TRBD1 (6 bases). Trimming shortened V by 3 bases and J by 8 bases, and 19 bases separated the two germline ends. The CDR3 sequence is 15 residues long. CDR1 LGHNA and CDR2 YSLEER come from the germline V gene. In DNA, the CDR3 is TGCGCCAGCAGCCACCGCGGGGGGCGCCGGATAGAAGCTTTCTTT. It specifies CASSHRGGRRIEAFF.

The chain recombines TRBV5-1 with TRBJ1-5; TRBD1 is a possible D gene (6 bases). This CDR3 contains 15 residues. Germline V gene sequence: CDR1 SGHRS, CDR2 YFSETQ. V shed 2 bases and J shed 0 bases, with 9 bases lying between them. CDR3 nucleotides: TGCGCCAGCAGCTTAACAGGGAGTAGCAATCAGCCCCAGCATTTT. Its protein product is CASSLTGSSNQPQHF.

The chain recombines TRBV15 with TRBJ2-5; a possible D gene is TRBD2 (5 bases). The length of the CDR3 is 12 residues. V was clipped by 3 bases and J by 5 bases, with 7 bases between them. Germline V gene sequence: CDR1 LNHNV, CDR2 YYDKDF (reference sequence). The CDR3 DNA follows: TGTGCCACCAGCAGGACGGGGGAGACCCAGTACTTC. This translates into CATSRTGETQYF.

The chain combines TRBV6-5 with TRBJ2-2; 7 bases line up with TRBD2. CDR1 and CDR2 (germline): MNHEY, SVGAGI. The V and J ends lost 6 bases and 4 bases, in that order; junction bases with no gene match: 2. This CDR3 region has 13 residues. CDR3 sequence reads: CASRRGSTGELFF. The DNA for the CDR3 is TGTGCCAGCAGACGCGGGAGCACCGGGGAGCTGTTTTTT.